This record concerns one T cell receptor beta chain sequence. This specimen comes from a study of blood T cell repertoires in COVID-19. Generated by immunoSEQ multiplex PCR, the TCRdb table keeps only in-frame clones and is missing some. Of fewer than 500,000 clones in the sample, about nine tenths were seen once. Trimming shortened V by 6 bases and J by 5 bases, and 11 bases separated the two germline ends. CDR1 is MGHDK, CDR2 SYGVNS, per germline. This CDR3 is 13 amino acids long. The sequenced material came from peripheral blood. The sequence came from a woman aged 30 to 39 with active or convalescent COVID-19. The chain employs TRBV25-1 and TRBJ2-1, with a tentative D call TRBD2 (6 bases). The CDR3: CASRLEGNNEQFF. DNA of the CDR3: TGTGCCAGCAGGCTGGAGGGGAACAATGAGCAGTTCTTC.